The present T cell receptor (beta chain) was sequenced within a study of cytomegalovirus exposure and HLA in healthy donors. The PCR ran on 60 Vbeta and 13 Jbeta primers. Using immunoSEQ multiplex PCR, the repertoire was profiled, and TCRdb retains in-frame clones only, with some absent. Of roughly 130,000 clones listed, around 67% are singletons. Findings and caveats of the study: Accurate predictions that matched the HLA-A and HLA-B alleles of most subjects were reportedly made from TCR beta sequences.

The CDR3 sequence is 16 residues long. Germline-derived CDR1 and CDR2 are LNHDA and SQIVND (reference sequence). V was trimmed by 4 bases and J by 0 bases, leaving 13 bases between them. This clone was seen a handful of times. Its matching antigen is unknown. This sequence was found in a woman between 35 and 50 years old in good health and CMV-seropositive. The V and J genes are TRBV19 and TRBJ1-5; D uncertain. Sequencing was done on a sample of PBMCs. The CDR3 coding sequence is TGTGCCAGTAGTAAGATTGGGCAAAATAGCAATCAGCCCCAGCATTTT. The encoded protein is CASSKIGQNSNQPQHF. Complete variable domain (other parts from reference TRBV19 and TRBJ1-5): DGGITQSPKYLFRKEGQNVTLSCEQNLNHDAMYWYRQDPGQGLRLIYYSQIVNDFQKGDIAEGYSVSREKKESFPLTVTSAQKNPTAFYLCASSKIGQNSNQPQHFGDGTRLSIL.